One T cell receptor (beta chain) is described in this entry. The CDR3 sequence is 17 residues long. V gave up 5 bases and J gave up 3 bases, with 22 bases separating them. Germline CDR1 reads LNHDA; CDR2 reads SQIVND (reference sequence). In the original workflow: The authors estimated nucleated cell counts from reference gene primer amplification. Here immunoSEQ multiplex PCR was the method, and the copy in TCRdb shows in-frame clones only, minus some. The DNA gave D and trimming, while V, J and clone size come from that table. The table shows fewer than 650,000 clones, with about 88% occurring only once. The data were obtained in a study of blood T cell repertoires in COVID-19. At the level of the study: Italy, Spain and the United States were the sources of the convalescent and acute COVID-19 samples.

The rearrangement links TRBV19 to TRBJ1-1; tentatively, D is TRBD1 (5 bases). Sample: peripheral blood. The receptor's source is a woman aged 45-65 years with COVID-19, enrolled during active disease. The CDR3 here is CASSSDPQGYGYTEAFF. The CDR3 DNA is TGTGCCAGTAGTTCCGACCCCCAGGGATACGGGTACACTGAAGCTTTCTTT.